A selection of T cell receptor beta chains follows, all from one sample in a study of cytomegalovirus exposure and HLA in healthy donors. Libraries were prepared by immunoSEQ multiplex PCR; TCRdb keeps only in-frame clonotypes and omits some of them. Counted here are 130,000 or so clones, approximately 9% occurring once; the ten biggest clones make up 6.5% to 8.5%. Material for sequencing was PBMCs. The receptors stem from a woman in her 40s in good health and CMV-seropositive. CDR3s include the opening cysteine and the closing phenylalanine or tryptophan. Each record gives: clone size, D gene, J gene, V gene, CDR3 DNA, CDR3 protein. A D gene is named only where the DNA matches it firmly. Expanded clones are given a class, and other clones once, few, many or no size at all.

NA NA TRBJ1-1 TRBV10-2 TGCGCCAGCGGGGAGGTACTAAACACTGAAGCTTTCTTT CASGEVLNTEAFF
few NA TRBJ2-5 TRBV5-1 TGCGCCAGCAGCTGGGAGGCTTCGGGGACCCAGTACTTC CASSWEASGTQYF
NA NA TRBJ1-1 TRBV29-1 TGCAGCGTTGAATACATGAACACTGAAGCTTTCTTT CSVEYMNTEAFF
few NA TRBJ1-6 TRBV12-5 TGTGCTAGTGGTTACCGAATCGAGTCACCCCTCCACTTT CASGYRIESPLHF
NA TRBD1 TRBJ2-5 TRBV5-1 TGCGCCAGCAGCCCCTCGGACAGGGCCCAAGAGACCCAGTACTTC CASSPSDRAQETQYF
few NA TRBJ2-7 TRBV5-4 TGTGCCAGCAGCTTGGGGGTTTCGGACACCGAGCAGTACTTC CASSLGVSDTEQYF
few TRBD2 TRBJ2-3 TRBV5-1 TGCGCCAGCAGCTCCGGGACTAGCGGGGGGGCAGATACGCAGTATTTT CASSSGTSGGADTQYF
few NA TRBJ2-5 TRBV15 TGTGCCACCAGCAGAGATCCGCGGTACCAAGAGACCCAGTACTTC CATSRDPRYQETQYF
few NA TRBJ1-1 TRBV7-8 TGTGCCAGCAGCTTAGGACAGAACACTGAAGCTTTCTTT CASSLGQNTEAFF
few TRBD1 TRBJ1-2 TRBV7-8 TGTGCCAGCAGCTTAGGGACAGGAGTTAACTATGGCTACACCTTC CASSLGTGVNYGYTF
NA NA TRBJ2-1 TRBV9 TGTGCCAGCAGCGTAGAGGGGGCGGGGAATGAGCAGTTCTTC CASSVEGAGNEQFF
NA NA TRBJ1-1 TRBV7-2 TGTGCCAGCAGCTTAGCGACAGGGAACACTGAAGCTTTCTTT CASSLATGNTEAFF
few NA TRBJ2-7 TRBV11-2 TGTGCCAGCAGCTTAACGGCAGGGGCCTACGAGCAGTACTTC CASSLTAGAYEQYF
NA NA TRBJ1-5 TRBV2 TGTGCCAAATCCGAGACGGAGGGTCGTCGCAATCAGCCCCAGCATTTT CAKSETEGRRNQPQHF
few NA TRBJ2-2 TRBV9 TGTGCCAGCAGCGCTCTGGTCGGGGCCGGGGAGCTGTTTTTT CASSALVGAGELFF
few NA TRBJ2-7 TRBV7-2 TGTGCCAGCAGCAAAGGGGGGGGATCCTACGAGCAGTACTTC CASSKGGGSYEQYF
few TRBD1 TRBJ2-5 TRBV12-5 TGTGCTAGTGGTCCTCGGACAGGTCAAGAGACCCAGTACTTC CASGPRTGQETQYF
NA NA TRBJ2-3 TRBV13 TGTGCCAGCAGCTTAGCCCAAATGACAGATACGCAGTATTTT CASSLAQMTDTQYF
few TRBD1 TRBJ2-5 TRBV5-1 TGCGCCAGCAGCCAGGGACAGGTGAAGGAGACCCAGTACTTC CASSQGQVKETQYF
NA TRBD1 TRBJ2-5 TRBV5-1 TGCGCCAGCAGCTCCTACAGGGGCGGGGAGACCCAGTACTTC CASSSYRGGETQYF